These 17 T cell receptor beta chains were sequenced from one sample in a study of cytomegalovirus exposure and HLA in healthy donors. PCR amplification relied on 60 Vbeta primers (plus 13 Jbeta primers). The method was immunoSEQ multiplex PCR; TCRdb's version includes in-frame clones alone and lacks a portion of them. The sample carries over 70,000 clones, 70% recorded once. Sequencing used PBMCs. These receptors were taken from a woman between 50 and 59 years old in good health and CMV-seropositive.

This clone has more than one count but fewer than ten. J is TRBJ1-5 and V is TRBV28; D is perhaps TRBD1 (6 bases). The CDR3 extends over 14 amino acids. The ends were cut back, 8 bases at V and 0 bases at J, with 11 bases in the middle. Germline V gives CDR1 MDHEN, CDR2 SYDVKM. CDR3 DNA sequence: TGTGCCAGCCGGGACATAGATAGCAATCAGCCCCAGCATTTT. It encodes CASRDIDSNQPQHF.

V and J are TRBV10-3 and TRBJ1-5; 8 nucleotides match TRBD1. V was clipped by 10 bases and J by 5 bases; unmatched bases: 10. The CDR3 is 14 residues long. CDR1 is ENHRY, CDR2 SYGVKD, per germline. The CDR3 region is CATTIDRGDQPQHF. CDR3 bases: TGTGCCACAACTATAGACAGGGGTGATCAGCCCCAGCATTTT.

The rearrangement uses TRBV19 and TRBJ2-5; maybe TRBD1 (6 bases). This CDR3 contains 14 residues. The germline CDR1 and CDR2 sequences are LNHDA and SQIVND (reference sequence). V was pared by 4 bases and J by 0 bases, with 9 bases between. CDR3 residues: CASSTAGDQETQYF. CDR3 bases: TGTGCCAGTAGTACTGCAGGGGACCAAGAGACCCAGTACTTC.

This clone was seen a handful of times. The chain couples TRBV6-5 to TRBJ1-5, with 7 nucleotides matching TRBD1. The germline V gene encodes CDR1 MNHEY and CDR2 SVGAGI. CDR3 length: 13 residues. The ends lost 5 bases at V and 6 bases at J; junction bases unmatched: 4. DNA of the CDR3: TGTGCCAGCAGTGCCACAGGGGTTCAGCCCCAGCATTTT. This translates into CASSATGVQPQHF.

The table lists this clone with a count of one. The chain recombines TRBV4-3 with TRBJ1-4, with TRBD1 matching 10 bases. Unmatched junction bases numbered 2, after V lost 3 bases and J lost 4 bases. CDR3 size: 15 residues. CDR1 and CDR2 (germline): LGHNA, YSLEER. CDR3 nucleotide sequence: TGCGCCAGCAGCCAGTGGACAGGGGGTAATGAAAAACTGTTTTTT. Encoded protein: CASSQWTGGNEKLFF.

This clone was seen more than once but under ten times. CDR3 nucleotides: TGTGCCAGCAGCTTCATGGGGGGGGCCGGAGATACGCAGTATTTT. Amino acid sequence: CASSFMGGAGDTQYF. V and J are TRBV7-8 and TRBJ2-3; D perhaps matches TRBD2 (7 bases). The CDR3 is made up of 15 amino acids. Germline CDR1 reads SGHVS; CDR2 reads FQNEAQ. The germline V and J ends were trimmed by 3 bases and 5 bases, with 15 bases remaining between them.

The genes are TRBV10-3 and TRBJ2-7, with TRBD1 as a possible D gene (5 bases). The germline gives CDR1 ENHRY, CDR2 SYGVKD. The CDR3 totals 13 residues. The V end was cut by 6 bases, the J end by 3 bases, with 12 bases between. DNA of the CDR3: TGTGCCATCAGATCGGACACCAGCTACGAGCAGTACTTC. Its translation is CAIRSDTSYEQYF.

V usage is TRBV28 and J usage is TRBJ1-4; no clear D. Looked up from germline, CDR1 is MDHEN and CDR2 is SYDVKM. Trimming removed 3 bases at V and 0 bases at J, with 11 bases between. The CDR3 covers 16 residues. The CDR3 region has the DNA TGTGCCAGCAGTTTTGTCCCAGATGCAACTAATGAAAAACTGTTTTTT. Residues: CASSFVPDATNEKLFF. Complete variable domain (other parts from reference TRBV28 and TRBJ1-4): DVKVTQSSRYLVKRTGEKVFLECVQDMDHENMFWYRQDPGLGLRLIYFSYDVKMKEKGDIPEGYSVSREKKERFSLILESASTNQTSMYLCASSFVPDATNEKLFFGSGTQLSVL.

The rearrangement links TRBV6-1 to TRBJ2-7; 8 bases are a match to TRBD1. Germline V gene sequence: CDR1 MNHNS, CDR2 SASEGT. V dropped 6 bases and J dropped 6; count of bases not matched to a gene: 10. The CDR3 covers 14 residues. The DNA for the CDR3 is TGTGCCAGCAGCCCCCCCGCGACAGGGGCCGAGCAGTACTTC. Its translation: CASSPPATGAEQYF.

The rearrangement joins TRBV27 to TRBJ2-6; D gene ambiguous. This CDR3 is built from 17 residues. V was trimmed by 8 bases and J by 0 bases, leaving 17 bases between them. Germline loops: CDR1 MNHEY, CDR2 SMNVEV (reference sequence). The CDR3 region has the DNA TGTGCCAGCCCTATAACCTCCTTAAGCTCTGGGGCCAACGTCCTGACTTTC. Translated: CASPITSLSSGANVLTF.

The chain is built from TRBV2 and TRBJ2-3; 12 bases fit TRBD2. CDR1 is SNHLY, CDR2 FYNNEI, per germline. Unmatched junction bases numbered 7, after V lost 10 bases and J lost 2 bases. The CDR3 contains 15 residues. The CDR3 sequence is CATLWTSGDTDTQYF. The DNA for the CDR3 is TGTGCCACCCTTTGGACTAGCGGGGACACAGATACGCAGTATTTT.

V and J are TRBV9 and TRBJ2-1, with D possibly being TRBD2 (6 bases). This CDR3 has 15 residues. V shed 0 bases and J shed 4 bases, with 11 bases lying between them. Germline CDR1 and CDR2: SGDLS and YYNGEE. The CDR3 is CASSVVLGGYNEQFF. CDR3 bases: TGTGCCAGCAGCGTAGTTCTGGGGGGATACAATGAGCAGTTCTTC.

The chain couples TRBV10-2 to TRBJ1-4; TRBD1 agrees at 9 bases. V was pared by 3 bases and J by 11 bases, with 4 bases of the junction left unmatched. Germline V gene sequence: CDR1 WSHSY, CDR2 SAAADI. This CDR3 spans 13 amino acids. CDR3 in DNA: TGCGCCAGCAGTGAACAGGGGGCTACTAAACTGTTTTTT. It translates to CASSEQGATKLFF.

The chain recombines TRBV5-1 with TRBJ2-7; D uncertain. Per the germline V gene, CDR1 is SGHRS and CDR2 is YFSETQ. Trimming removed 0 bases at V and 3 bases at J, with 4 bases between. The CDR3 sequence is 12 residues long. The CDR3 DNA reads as TGCGCCAGCAGCTTGGGACACTACGAGCAGTACTTC. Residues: CASSLGHYEQYF. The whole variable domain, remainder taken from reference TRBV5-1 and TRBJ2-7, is KAGVTQTPRYLIKTRGQQVTLSCSPISGHRSVSWYQQTPGQGLQFLFEYFSETQRNKGNFPGRFSGRQFSNSRSEMNVSTLELGDSALYLCASSLGHYEQYFGPGTRLTVT.

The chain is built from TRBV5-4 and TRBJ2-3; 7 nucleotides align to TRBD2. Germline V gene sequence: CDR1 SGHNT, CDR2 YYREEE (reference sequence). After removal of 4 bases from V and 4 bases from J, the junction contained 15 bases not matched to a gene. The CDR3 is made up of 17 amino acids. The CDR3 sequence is CASSPPYGGRVSDTQYF. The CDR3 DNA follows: TGTGCCAGCAGCCCCCCTTATGGGGGGAGGGTGTCAGATACGCAGTATTTT. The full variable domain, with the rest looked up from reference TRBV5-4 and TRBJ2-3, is ETGVTQSPTHLIKTRGQQVTLRCSSQSGHNTVSWYQQALGQGPQFIFQYYREEENGRGNFPPRFSGLQFPNYSSELNVNALELDDSALYLCASSPPYGGRVSDTQYFGPGTRLTVL.

CDR3 residues: CASSLSRTGNDGELFF. The CDR3 coding sequence is TGCGCCAGCAGCCTAAGTCGGACAGGGAATGACGGGGAGCTGTTTTTT. The chain links TRBV4-3 to TRBJ2-2, with 8 bases identical to TRBD1. The CDR3 loop spans 16 amino acids. Trimming took 4 bases from V and 7 from J; bases not matched to a gene: 11. Germline-derived CDR1 and CDR2 are LGHNA and YSLEER.

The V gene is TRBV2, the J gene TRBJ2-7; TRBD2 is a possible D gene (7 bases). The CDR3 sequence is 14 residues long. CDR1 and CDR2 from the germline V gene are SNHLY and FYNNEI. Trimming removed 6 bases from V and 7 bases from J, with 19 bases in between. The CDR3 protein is CASRPEGGLLEQYF. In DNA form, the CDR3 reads TGTGCCAGCAGGCCCGAGGGGGGGCTCCTGGAGCAGTACTTC.